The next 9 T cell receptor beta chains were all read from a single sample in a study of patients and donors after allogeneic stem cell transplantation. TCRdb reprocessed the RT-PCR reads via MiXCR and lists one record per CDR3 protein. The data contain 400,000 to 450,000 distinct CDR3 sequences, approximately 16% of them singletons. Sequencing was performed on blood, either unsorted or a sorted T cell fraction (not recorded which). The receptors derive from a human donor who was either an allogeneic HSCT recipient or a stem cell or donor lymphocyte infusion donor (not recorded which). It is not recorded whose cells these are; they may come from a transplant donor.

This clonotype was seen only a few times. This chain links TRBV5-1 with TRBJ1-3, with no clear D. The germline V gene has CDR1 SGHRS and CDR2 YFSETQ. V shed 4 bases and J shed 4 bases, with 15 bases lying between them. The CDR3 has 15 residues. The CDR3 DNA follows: TGCGCCAGCAGCCTCTCCTCATTGGGGGGAAACACCATATATTTT. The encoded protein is CASSLSSLGGNTIYF.

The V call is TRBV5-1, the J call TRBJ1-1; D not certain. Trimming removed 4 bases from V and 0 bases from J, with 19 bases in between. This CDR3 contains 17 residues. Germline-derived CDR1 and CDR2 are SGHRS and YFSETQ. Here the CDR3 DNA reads TGCGCCAGCAGCCTCGTCGCGGGCCCCAGTATGAACACTGAAGCTTTCTTT. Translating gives CASSLVAGPSMNTEAFF.

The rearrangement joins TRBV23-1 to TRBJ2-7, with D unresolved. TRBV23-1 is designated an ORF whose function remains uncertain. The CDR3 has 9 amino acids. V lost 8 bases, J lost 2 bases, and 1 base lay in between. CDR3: CASPYEQYF. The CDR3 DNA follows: TGCGCCAGCCCCTACGAGCAGTACTTC.

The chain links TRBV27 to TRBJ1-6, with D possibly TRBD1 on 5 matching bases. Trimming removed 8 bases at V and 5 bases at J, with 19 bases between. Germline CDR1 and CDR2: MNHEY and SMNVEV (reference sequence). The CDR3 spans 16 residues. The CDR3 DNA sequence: TGTGCCAGCGGACATCCAGGGACGTACCATAATTCACCCCTCCACTTT. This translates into CASGHPGTYHNSPLHF.

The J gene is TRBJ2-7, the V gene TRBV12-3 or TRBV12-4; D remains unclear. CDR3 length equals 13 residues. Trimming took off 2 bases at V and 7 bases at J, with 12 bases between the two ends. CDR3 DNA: TGTGCCAGCAGTTTACTCACATATACGGAGCAGTACTTC. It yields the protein CASSLLTYTEQYF.

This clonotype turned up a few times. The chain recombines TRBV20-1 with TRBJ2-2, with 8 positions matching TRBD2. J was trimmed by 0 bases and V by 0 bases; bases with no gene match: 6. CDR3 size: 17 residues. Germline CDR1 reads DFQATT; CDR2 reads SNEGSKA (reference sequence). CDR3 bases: TGCAGTGCTAGAGAATCCGGGAGGGCCCCGAACACCGGGGAGCTGTTTTTT. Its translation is CSARESGRAPNTGELFF.

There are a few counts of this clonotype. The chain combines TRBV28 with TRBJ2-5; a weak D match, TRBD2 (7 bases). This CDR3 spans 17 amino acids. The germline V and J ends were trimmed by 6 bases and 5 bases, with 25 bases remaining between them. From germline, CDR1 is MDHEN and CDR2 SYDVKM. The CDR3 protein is CASSPRRGGALGETQYF. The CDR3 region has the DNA TGTGCCAGCAGCCCTAGGAGGGGGGGCGCCCTTGGGGAGACCCAGTACTTC.

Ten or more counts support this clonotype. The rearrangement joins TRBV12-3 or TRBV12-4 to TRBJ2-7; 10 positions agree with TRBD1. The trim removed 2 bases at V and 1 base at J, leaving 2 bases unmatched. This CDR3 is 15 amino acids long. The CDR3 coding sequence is TGTGCCAGCAGTTTATTGGACAGGGGGTCCTACGAGCAGTACTTC. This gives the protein CASSLLDRGSYEQYF.

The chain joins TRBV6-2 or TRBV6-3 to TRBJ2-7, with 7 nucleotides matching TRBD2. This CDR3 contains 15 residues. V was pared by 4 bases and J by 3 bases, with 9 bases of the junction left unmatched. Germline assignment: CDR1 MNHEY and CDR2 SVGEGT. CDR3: CASSSRLAVCYEQYF. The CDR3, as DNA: TGTGCCAGCAGTTCAAGACTAGCCGTCTGCTACGAGCAGTACTTC.